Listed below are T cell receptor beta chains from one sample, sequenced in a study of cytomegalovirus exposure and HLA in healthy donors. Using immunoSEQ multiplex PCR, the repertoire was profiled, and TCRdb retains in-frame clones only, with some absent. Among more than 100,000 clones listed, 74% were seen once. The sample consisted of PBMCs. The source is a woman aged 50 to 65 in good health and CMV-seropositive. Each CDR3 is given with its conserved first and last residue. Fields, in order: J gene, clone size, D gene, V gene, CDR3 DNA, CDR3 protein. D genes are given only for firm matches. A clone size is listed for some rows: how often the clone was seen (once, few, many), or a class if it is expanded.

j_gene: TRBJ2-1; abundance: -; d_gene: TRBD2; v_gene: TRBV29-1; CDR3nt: TGCAGCGCATCAAAGCGGGGGCCACACAATGAGCAGTTCTTC; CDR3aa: CSASKRGPHNEQFF
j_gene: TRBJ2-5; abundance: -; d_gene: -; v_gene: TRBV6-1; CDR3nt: TGTGCCAGCAGCCTATTAGGGGGAATGGAGACCCAGTACTTC; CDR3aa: CASSLLGGMETQYF
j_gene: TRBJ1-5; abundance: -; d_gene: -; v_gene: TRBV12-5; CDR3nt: TGTGCTAGTGTGGGAGGGGCGGGAAATCAGCCCCAGCATTTT; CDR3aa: CASVGGAGNQPQHF
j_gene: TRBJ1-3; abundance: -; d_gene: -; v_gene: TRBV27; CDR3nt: TGTGCCAGCGATCCTTCCAGGGGATCTGGAAACACCATATATTTT; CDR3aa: CASDPSRGSGNTIYF
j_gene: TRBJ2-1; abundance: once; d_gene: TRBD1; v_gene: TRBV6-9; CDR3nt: TGTGCCAGCAGTCTTCCCGGGACAGGTACGGACGACAATGAGCAGTTCTTC; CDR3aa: CASSLPGTGTDDNEQFF
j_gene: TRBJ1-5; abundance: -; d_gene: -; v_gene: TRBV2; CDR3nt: TGTGCCAGCAGTGATATGGTCCGGGTCAATCAGCCCCAGCATTTT; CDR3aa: CASSDMVRVNQPQHF
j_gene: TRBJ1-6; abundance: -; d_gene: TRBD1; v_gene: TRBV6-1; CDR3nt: TGTGCCAGCAGTTCTGACAGGGGTTATAATTCACCCCTCCACTTT; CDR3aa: CASSSDRGYNSPLHF
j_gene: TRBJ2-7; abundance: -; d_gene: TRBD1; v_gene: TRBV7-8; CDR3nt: TGTGCCAGCAGCCCGTACCGGACAGGGATCTACGAGCAGTACTTC; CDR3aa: CASSPYRTGIYEQYF
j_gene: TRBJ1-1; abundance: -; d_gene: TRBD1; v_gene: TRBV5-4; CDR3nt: TGTGCCAGCAGCTTGGGCCAGGGGGCGCGGAGTAACACTGAAGCTTTCTTT; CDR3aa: CASSLGQGARSNTEAFF
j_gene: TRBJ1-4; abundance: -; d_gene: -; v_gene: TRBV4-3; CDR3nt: TGCGCCAGCAGCCAAGATCGGGGGAGCTCTAATGAAAAACTGTTTTTT; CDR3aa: CASSQDRGSSNEKLFF
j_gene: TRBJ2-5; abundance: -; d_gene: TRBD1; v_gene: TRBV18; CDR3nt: TGTGCCAGCTCACGAACCCGGGACAGGGATATGGTCCGGGACTTC; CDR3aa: CASSRTRDRDMVRDF
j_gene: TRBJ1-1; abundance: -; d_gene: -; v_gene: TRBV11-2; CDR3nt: TGTGCCAGCAGCTTAGAGCAGGGGAGAGGGACTGAAGCTTTCTTT; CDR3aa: CASSLEQGRGTEAFF
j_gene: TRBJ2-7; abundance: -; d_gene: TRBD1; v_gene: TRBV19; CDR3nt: TGTGCCACGCAGGGGGCGCGGAGCGAGCAGTACTTC; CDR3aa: CATQGARSEQYF
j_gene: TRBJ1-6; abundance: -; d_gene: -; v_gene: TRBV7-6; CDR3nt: TGTGCCAGCAGCCCCCGGGGGGATTCACCCCTCCACTTT; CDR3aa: CASSPRGDSPLHF
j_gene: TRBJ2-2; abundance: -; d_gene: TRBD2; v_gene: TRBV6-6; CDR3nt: TGTGCCAGCAGTTACGGGGAGGGACTAGGGGGGCTGTTTTTT; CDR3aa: CASSYGEGLGGLFF
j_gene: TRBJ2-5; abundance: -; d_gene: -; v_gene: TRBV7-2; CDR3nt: TGTGCCAGCAGCTCACCTGCTAGTAGCGAGACCCAGTACTTC; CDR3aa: CASSSPASSETQYF
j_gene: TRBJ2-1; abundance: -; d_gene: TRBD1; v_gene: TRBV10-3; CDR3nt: TGTGCCATCAGAAGCCGCGGGACAGGACCCTACAATGAGCAGTTCTTC; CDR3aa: CAIRSRGTGPYNEQFF
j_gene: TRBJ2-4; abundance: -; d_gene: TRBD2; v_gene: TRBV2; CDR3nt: TGTGCCAGCAGTTACTTGGGACTAGCGGGGGCCAAAAACATTCAGTACTTC; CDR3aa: CASSYLGLAGAKNIQYF
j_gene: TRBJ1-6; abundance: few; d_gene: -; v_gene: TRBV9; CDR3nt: TGTGCCAGCAGCGTAGGGGCAGGGGATAATTCACCCCTCCACTTT; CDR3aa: CASSVGAGDNSPLHF
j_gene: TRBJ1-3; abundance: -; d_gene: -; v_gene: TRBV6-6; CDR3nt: TGTGCCAGCAGTTACTCGGAGGGAAACACCATATATTTT; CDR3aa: CASSYSEGNTIYF
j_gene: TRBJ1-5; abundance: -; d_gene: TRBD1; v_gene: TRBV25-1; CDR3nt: TGTGCCAGCAGCGAACAGGGGGCTGTGGGTCAGCCCCAGCATTTT; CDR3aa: CASSEQGAVGQPQHF
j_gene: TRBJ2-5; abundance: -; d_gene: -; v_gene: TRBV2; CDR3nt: TGTGCCAGCAGTGATCAGGAAGAGACCCAGTACTTC; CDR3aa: CASSDQEETQYF
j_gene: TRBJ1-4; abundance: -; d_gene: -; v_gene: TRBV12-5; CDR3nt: TGTGCTAGTGCCCGGGGTATTAATGAAAAACTGTTTTTT; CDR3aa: CASARGINEKLFF
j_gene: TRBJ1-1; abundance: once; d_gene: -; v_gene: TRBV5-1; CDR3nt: TGCGCCAGCAGCTTGGGCGGGGGCCGGGGGGAAACTGAAGCTTTCTTT; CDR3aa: CASSLGGGRGETEAFF
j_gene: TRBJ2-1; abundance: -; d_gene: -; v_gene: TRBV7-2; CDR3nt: TGTGCCAGCAGCTCTGGGACTGTAACTGAGCAGTTCTTC; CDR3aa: CASSSGTVTEQFF
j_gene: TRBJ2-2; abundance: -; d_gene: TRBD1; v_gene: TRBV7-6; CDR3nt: TGTGCCAGCAGCTCTACAGGGGTTGGGGCCGGGGAGCTGTTTTTT; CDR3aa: CASSSTGVGAGELFF
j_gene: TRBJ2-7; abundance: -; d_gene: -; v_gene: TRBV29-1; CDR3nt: TGCAGCGTTGAGGTCGGGGTTGGAGGCGAGCAGTACTTC; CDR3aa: CSVEVGVGGEQYF
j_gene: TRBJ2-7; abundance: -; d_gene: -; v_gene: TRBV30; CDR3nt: TGTGCCTGGAGTTCGGGAAGACCAAACAGCCACTCCTACGAGCAGTACTTC; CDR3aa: CAWSSGRPNSHSYEQYF
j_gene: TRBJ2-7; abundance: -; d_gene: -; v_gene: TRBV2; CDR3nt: TGTGCCAGCACCCCTACAACAGTCTACGAGCAGTACTTC; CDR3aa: CASTPTTVYEQYF
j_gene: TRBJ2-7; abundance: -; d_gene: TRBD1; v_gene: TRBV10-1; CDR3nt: TGCGCCAGCAGTGTAACAGGGGGCCCCCCCCAGGCCTACGAGCAGTACTTC; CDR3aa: CASSVTGGPPQAYEQYF
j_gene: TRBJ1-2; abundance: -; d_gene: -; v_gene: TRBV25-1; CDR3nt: TGTGCCAGCAGCGGAGCTTCCGCGAGCTATGGCTACACCTTC; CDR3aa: CASSGASASYGYTF
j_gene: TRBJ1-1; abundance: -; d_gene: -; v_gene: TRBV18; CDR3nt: TGTGCCAGCTCCCCAACCCCTTTAAGCGACACTGAAGCTTTCTTT; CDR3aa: CASSPTPLSDTEAFF
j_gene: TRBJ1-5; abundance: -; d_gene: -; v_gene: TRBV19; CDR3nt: TGTGCCAGTAGTATGATACAGGTAAATCAGCCCCAGCATTTT; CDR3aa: CASSMIQVNQPQHF
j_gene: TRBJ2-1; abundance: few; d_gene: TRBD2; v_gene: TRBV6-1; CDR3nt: TGTGCCAGCGAGACTAGCGGGGGGATCAATGAGCAGTTCTTC; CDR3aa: CASETSGGINEQFF
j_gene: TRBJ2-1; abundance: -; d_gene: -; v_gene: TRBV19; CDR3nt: TGTGCCAGTAGTTCTACGGATTGGGGGCTCGTCTACAATGAGCAGTTCTTC; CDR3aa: CASSSTDWGLVYNEQFF
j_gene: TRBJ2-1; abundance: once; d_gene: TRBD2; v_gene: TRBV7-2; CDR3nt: TGTGCCGGCTCCTCCGGGGCTAGCGGGGGGAGCTCCTACAATGAGCAGTTCTTC; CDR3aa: CAGSSGASGGSSYNEQFF
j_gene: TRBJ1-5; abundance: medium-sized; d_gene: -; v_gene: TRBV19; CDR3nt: TGTGCCAGTAAGGGGGGCAATCAGCCCCAGCATTTT; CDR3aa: CASKGGNQPQHF
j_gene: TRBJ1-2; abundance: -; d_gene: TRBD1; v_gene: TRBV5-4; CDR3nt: TGTGCCAGCAGCTTGGACAGGGGGGACGGGTACACCTTC; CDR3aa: CASSLDRGDGYTF
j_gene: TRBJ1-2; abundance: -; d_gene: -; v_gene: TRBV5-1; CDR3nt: TGCGCCAGCAGCCAACAGGGATGGGGAGCTAACTATGGCTACACCTTC; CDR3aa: CASSQQGWGANYGYTF
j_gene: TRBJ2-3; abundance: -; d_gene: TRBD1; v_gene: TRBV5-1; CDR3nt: TGCGCCAGCAGCCTGAGGGGGCAGGTAGATACGCAGTATTTT; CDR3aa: CASSLRGQVDTQYF
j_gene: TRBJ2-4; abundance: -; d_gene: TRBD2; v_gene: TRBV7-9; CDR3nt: TGTGCCAGCAGCTCCTGGCGGGGGGCTGAGCAAGGAAACATTCAGTACTTC; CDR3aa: CASSSWRGAEQGNIQYF
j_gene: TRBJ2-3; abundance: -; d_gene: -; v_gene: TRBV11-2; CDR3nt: TGTGCCAGCAGCCCCCCGACAGTTACAGATACGCAGTATTTT; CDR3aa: CASSPPTVTDTQYF
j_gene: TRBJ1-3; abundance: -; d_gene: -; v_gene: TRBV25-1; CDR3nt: TGTGCCAGCAGTGCCGGTGGAAACACCATATATTTT; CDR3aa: CASSAGGNTIYF
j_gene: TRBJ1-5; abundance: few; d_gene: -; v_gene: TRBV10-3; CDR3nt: TGTGCCATCAGTGAGTCGGAGCGGGCGCCCCAGCATTTT; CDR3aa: CAISESERAPQHF
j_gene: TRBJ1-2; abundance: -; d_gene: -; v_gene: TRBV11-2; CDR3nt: TGTGCCAGCAGCGGGCTATGGAAAGCTAACTATGGCTACACCTTC; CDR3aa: CASSGLWKANYGYTF
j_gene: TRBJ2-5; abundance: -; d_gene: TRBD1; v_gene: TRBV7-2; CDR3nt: TGTGCCAGCAGCCCGGGACAGGGGTCGATGAAGACCCAGTACTTC; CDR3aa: CASSPGQGSMKTQYF
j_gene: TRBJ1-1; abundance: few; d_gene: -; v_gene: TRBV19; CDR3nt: TGTGCCAGTAGTATGGGGAACGGTCGGGGGAACACTGAAGCTTTCTTT; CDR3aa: CASSMGNGRGNTEAFF
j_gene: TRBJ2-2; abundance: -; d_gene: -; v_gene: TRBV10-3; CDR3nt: TGTGCCATCAGCCAGGTCACCGGGGAGCTGTTTTTT; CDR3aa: CAISQVTGELFF
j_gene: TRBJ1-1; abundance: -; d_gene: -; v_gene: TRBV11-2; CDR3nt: TGTGCCAGCAGTCTACAGCAGAACACTGAAGCTTTCTTT; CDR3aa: CASSLQQNTEAFF
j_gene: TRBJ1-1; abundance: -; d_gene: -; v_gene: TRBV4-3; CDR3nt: TGCGCCAGCAGCCAAGATCAAATCACTGAAGCTTTCTTT; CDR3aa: CASSQDQITEAFF
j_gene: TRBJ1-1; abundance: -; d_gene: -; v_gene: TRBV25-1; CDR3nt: TGTGCCAGCAGTGAGGGGGGAGGCCTGGGGACTGAAGCTTTCTTT; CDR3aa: CASSEGGGLGTEAFF
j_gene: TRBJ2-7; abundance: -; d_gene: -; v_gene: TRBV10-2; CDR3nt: TGCGCCAGCAGTGAAAGAGGCCTGGTGAACGAGCAGTACTTC; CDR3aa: CASSERGLVNEQYF
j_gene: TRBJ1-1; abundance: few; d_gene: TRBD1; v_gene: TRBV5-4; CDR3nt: TGTGCCAGCAGCTTGGGACAGGGCGCCGCTTTCTTT; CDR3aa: CASSLGQGAAFF
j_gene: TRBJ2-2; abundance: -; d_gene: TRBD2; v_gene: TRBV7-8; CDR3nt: TGTGCCAGCAGCTTATCCAGCGGGGGTACCGGGGAGCTGTTTTTT; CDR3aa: CASSLSSGGTGELFF
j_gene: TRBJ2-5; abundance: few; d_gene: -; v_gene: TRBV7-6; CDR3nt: TGTGCCAACGAGGCAGTGGAGACCCAGTACTTC; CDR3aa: CANEAVETQYF
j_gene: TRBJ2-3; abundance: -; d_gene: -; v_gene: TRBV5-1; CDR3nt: TGCGCCAGCAGCTCTTGGATGGGCGGGGTCACAGATACGCAGTATTTT; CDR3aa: CASSSWMGGVTDTQYF
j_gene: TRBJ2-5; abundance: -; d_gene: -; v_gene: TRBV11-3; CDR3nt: TGTGCCAGCAGCCTACCGGGGGGCGAAGAGACCCAGTACTTC; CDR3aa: CASSLPGGEETQYF
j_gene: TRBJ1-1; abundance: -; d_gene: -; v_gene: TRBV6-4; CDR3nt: TGTGCCAGCAGTCCAACAGGAAGATCCACTGAAGCTTTCTTT; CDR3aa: CASSPTGRSTEAFF
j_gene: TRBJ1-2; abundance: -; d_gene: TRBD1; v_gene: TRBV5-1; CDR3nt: TGCGCCAGCAAATCAACAGGGGATGGCTATGGCTACACCTTC; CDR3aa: CASKSTGDGYGYTF